The rows below give T cell receptor beta chains drawn from one sample of a study of blood T cell repertoires in COVID-19. Libraries were prepared by immunoSEQ multiplex PCR; TCRdb keeps only in-frame clonotypes and omits some of them. The data contain more than 40,000 clones, approximately 85% of them singletons. The sample was peripheral blood. The origin of the receptors is a human donor in a cohort sampled during active COVID-19. The donor label of this sample is uncertain. Both conserved end residues are part of each CDR3. The D gene is left open where the match is weak.

V gene: TRBV7-2; D gene: NA; J gene: TRBJ2-6; CDR3 protein: CASSLGGRGGSGANVLTF
V gene: TRBV4-3; D gene: NA; J gene: TRBJ2-1; CDR3 protein: CASSQGTSGGHEQFF
V gene: TRBV12-3/TRBV12-4; D gene: NA; J gene: TRBJ1-1; CDR3 protein: CASSGGGSLGFF
V gene: TRBV5-5; D gene: NA; J gene: TRBJ1-6; CDR3 protein: CASSARQATGSPLHF
V gene: TRBV6-2/TRBV6-3; D gene: NA; J gene: TRBJ2-7; CDR3 protein: CASSLGGREQYF
V gene: TRBV5-1; D gene: NA; J gene: TRBJ1-4; CDR3 protein: CASRYEGGPSEKLFF
V gene: TRBV3-1/TRBV3-2; D gene: TRBD2; J gene: TRBJ2-3; CDR3 protein: CASSQLWTSGHTDTQYF
V gene: TRBV29-1; D gene: NA; J gene: TRBJ2-5; CDR3 protein: CSVEGLAVTQYF
V gene: TRBV13; D gene: NA; J gene: TRBJ1-2; CDR3 protein: CASSQLQGTPPRDGYTF
V gene: TRBV5-1; D gene: NA; J gene: TRBJ2-3; CDR3 protein: CASSDPQGPDTQYF
V gene: TRBV11-3; D gene: NA; J gene: TRBJ2-3; CDR3 protein: CASSPQGHTDTQYF
V gene: TRBV7-2; D gene: TRBD2; J gene: TRBJ2-5; CDR3 protein: CASSLAPGTSGVGTQYF
V gene: TRBV4-1; D gene: NA; J gene: TRBJ1-1; CDR3 protein: CASSPGHLGTEAFF
V gene: TRBV11-2; D gene: NA; J gene: TRBJ1-6; CDR3 protein: CASSRRSSTTRSPLHF
V gene: TRBV5-1; D gene: NA; J gene: TRBJ1-2; CDR3 protein: CASSLIARPYGYTF
V gene: TRBV5-4; D gene: TRBD2; J gene: TRBJ2-3; CDR3 protein: CASSQRLAGGTDTQYF
V gene: TRBV4-1; D gene: NA; J gene: TRBJ2-2; CDR3 protein: CASSLGTGELFF
V gene: TRBV4-2; D gene: TRBD1; J gene: TRBJ1-4; CDR3 protein: CASSQEVGTGNEKLFF
V gene: TRBV25-1; D gene: NA; J gene: TRBJ2-3; CDR3 protein: CASSEVGGHTQYF
V gene: TRBV7-9; D gene: NA; J gene: TRBJ1-5; CDR3 protein: CASSLGAMGNQPQHF
V gene: TRBV11-2; D gene: TRBD1; J gene: TRBJ2-7; CDR3 protein: CASSSDRGSEQYF
V gene: TRBV29-1; D gene: NA; J gene: TRBJ1-4; CDR3 protein: CSVEGGGIREKLFF
V gene: TRBV9; D gene: TRBD1; J gene: TRBJ2-1; CDR3 protein: CASSVDRGRPQFF
V gene: TRBV2; D gene: TRBD1; J gene: TRBJ1-1; CDR3 protein: CASRDRGLAFF
V gene: TRBV25-1; D gene: NA; J gene: TRBJ1-3; CDR3 protein: CASSERGRRNTIYF
V gene: TRBV19; D gene: NA; J gene: TRBJ1-1; CDR3 protein: CASSKGQRNTEAFF
V gene: TRBV7-2; D gene: NA; J gene: TRBJ2-3; CDR3 protein: CASSPRHESDTQYF
V gene: TRBV6-5; D gene: TRBD2; J gene: TRBJ2-1; CDR3 protein: CAYSGASYNEQFF
V gene: TRBV2; D gene: TRBD1; J gene: TRBJ2-5; CDR3 protein: CASSPLGQQETQYF
V gene: TRBV6-4; D gene: NA; J gene: TRBJ2-2; CDR3 protein: CASSPGNTGELFF
V gene: TRBV13; D gene: TRBD1; J gene: TRBJ2-7; CDR3 protein: CASSLRRTGGTEQYF
V gene: TRBV3-1/TRBV3-2; D gene: NA; J gene: TRBJ1-2; CDR3 protein: CASRDMNYGYTF
V gene: TRBV25-1; D gene: TRBD2; J gene: TRBJ2-1; CDR3 protein: CASSETSGGASYNEQFF
V gene: TRBV28; D gene: TRBD2; J gene: TRBJ2-3; CDR3 protein: CASSSARLAGGTDTQYF
V gene: TRBV2; D gene: TRBD1; J gene: TRBJ1-1; CDR3 protein: CASSGTGGNTEAFF
V gene: TRBV6-5; D gene: TRBD1; J gene: TRBJ1-1; CDR3 protein: CASRNRQGFTEAFF
V gene: TRBV2; D gene: NA; J gene: TRBJ1-4; CDR3 protein: CASGREEKLFF
V gene: TRBV6-1; D gene: TRBD1; J gene: TRBJ2-5; CDR3 protein: CASSDLRGRKVETQYF
V gene: TRBV9; D gene: NA; J gene: TRBJ1-3; CDR3 protein: CASSVDRNTIYF
V gene: TRBV19; D gene: TRBD1; J gene: TRBJ1-1; CDR3 protein: CASSIDRTGWTIRTEAFF